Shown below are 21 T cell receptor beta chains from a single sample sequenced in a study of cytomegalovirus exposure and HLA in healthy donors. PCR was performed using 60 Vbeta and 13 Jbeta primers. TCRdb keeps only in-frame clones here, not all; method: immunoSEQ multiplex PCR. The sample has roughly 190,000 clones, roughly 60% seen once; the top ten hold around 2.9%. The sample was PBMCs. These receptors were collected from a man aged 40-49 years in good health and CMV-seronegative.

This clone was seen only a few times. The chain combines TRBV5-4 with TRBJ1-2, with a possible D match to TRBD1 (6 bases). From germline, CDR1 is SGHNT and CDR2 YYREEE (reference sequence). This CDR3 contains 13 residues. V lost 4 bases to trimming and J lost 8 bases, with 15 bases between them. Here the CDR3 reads CASSRRQEGGYTF. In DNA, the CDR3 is TGTGCCAGCAGCCGACGACAGGAAGGAGGCTACACCTTC.

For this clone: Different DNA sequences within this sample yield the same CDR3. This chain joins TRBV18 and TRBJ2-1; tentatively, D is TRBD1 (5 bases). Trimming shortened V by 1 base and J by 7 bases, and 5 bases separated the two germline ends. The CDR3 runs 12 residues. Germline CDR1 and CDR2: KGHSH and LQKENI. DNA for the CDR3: TGTGCCAGCTCACCACAGGGGAATGAGCAGTTCTTC. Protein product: CASSPQGNEQFF. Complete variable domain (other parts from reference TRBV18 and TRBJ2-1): NAGVMQNPRHLVRRRGQEARLRCSPMKGHSHVYWYRQLPEEGLKFMVYLQKENIIDESGMPKERFSAEFPKEGPSILRIQQVVRGDSAAYFCASSPQGNEQFFGPGTRLTVL.

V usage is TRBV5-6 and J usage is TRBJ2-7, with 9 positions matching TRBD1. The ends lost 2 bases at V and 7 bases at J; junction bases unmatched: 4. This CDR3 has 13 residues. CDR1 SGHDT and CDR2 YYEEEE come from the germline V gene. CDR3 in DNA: TGTGCCAGCAGCTTACAGGGGGCGCGGGAGCAGTACTTC. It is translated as CASSLQGAREQYF.

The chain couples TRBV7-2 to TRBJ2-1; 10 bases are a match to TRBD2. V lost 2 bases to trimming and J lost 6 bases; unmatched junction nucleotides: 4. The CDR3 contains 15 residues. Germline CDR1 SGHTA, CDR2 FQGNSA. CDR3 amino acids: CASSLKSSGSNEQFF. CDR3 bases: TGTGCCAGCAGCTTAAAGTCTAGCGGGAGCAATGAGCAGTTCTTC.

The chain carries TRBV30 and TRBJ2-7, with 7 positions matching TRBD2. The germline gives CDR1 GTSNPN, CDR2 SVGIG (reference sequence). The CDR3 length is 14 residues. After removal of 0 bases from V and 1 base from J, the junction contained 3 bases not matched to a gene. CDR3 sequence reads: CAWSVPLASYEQYF. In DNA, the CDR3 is TGTGCCTGGAGTGTACCACTAGCGTCCTACGAGCAGTACTTC.

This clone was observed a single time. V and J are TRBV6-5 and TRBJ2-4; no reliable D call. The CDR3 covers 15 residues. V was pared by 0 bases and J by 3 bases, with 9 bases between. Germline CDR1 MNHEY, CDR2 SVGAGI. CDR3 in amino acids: CASSYSGFDKNIQYF. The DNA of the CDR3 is TGTGCCAGCAGTTACTCCGGGTTTGACAAAAACATTCAGTACTTC.

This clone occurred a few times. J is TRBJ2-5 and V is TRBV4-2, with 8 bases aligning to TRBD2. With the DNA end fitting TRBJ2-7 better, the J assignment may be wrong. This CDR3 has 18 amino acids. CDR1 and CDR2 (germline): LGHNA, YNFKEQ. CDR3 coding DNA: TGTGCCAGCAGCCAATGGGAGTCGAGCGGGAGTGTCTCCTACGAGCAGTACTTC. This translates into CASSQWESSGSVSYEQYF.

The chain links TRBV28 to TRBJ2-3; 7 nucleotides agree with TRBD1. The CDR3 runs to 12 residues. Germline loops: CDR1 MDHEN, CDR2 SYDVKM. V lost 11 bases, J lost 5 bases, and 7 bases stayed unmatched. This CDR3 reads CALQGPKDTQYF. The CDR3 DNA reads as TGTGCCTTACAGGGGCCGAAAGATACGCAGTATTTT.

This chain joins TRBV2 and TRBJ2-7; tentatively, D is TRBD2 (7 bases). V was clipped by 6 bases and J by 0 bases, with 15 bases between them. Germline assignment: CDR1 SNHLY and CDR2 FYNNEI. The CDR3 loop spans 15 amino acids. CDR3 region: CASRVDRGASYEQYF. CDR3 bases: TGTGCCAGCAGGGTGGACCGGGGGGCCTCCTACGAGCAGTACTTC.

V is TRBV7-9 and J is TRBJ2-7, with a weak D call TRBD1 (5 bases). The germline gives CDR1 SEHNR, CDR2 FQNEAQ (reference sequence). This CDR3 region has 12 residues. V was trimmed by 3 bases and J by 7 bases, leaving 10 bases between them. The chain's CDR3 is CASSFSQEEQYF. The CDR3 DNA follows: TGTGCCAGCAGCTTCTCACAGGAGGAGCAGTACTTC.

CDR3 in DNA: TGTGCCAGCAGGTTGACAGGCAATGAAAAACTGTTTTTT. Translation: CASRLTGNEKLFF. The gene calls are TRBV6-5 and TRBJ1-4, with a possible D match to TRBD1 (6 bases). Between the trimmed V and J ends, which lost 6 bases and 5 bases, there was a span of 10 bases. The CDR3 is 13 residues long. The germline CDR1 and CDR2 sequences are MNHEY and SVGAGI.

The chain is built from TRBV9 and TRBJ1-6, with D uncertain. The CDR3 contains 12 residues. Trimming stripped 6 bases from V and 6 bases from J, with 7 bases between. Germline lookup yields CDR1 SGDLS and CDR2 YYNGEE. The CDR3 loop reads CASNSPNSPLHF. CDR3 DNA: TGTGCCAGCAACTCTCCTAATTCACCCCTCCACTTT.

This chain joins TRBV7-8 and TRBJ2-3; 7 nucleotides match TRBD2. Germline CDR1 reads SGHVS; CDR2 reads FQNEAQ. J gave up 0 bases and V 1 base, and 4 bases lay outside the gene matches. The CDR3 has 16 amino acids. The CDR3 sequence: CASSLVLAVSTDTQYF. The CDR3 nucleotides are TGTGCCAGCAGCTTAGTTCTAGCGGTTAGCACAGATACGCAGTATTTT.

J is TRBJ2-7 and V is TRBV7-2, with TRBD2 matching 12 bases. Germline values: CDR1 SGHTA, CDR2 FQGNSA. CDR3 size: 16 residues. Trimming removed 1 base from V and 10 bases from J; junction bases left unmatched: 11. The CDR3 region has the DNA TGTGCCAGCAGCTTAGATTGGCAGGCTAGCGGGAGGGATCAGTACTTC. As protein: CASSLDWQASGRDQYF.

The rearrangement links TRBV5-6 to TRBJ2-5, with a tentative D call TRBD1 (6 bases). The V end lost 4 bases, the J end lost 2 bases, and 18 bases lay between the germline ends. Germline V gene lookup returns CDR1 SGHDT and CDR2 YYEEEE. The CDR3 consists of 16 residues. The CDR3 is CASSPPPGQSQETQYF. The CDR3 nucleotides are TGTGCCAGCAGCCCACCACCGGGACAATCACAAGAGACCCAGTACTTC.

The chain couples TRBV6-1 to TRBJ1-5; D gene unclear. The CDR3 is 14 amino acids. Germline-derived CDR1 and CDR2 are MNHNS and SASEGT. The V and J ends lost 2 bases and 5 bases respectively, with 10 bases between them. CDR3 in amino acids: CASSELTGDQPQHF. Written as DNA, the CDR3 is TGTGCCAGCAGTGAATTAACCGGGGATCAGCCCCAGCATTTT.

Here the CDR3 DNA reads TGTGCCAGTAGTATAGGGTGGGGGGTGACAAACAATGAGCAGTTCTTC. Translating gives CASSIGWGVTNNEQFF. The chain is built from TRBV19 and TRBJ2-1; tentatively, D is TRBD2 (6 bases). Germline V CDR1 and CDR2: LNHDA, SQIVND (reference sequence). V shed 1 base and J shed 5 bases, with 15 bases lying between them. CDR3 size: 16 residues.

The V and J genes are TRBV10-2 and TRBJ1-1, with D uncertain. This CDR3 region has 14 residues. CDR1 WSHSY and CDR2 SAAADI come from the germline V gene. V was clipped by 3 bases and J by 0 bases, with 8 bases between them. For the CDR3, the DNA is TGCGCCAGCAGTGACCTGGAGATGAACACTGAAGCTTTCTTT. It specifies CASSDLEMNTEAFF.

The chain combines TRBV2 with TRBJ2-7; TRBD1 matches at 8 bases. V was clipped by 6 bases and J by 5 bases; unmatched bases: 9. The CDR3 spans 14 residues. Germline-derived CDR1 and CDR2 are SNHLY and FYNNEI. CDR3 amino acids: CASSPRTGTNEQYF. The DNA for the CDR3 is TGTGCCAGCAGCCCACGGACAGGGACAAACGAGCAGTACTTC.

CDR3 DNA: TGTGCCAGCAGCTTAGAGCGGGGGGACGAGCAGTACTTC. It translates to CASSLERGDEQYF. The chain joins TRBV7-9 to TRBJ2-7, with 9 nucleotides matching TRBD2. The V segment lost 1 base and the J segment 5 bases; nucleotides outside the gene matches: 0. The CDR3 covers 13 residues. In germline, CDR1 is SEHNR, CDR2 FQNEAQ (reference sequence).

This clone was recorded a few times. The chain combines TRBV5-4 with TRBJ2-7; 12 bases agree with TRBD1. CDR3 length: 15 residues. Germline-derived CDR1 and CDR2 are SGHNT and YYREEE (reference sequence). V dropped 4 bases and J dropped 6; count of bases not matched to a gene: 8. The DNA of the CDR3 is TGTGCCAGCAGCATGGAGGGACAGGGGGCGCGCGAGCAGTACTTC. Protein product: CASSMEGQGAREQYF. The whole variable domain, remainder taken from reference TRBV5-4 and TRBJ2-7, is ETGVTQSPTHLIKTRGQQVTLRCSSQSGHNTVSWYQQALGQGPQFIFQYYREEENGRGNFPPRFSGLQFPNYSSELNVNALELDDSALYLCASSMEGQGAREQYFGPGTRLTVT.